This T cell receptor beta chain was sequenced in a study of shared clonotypes between healthy human individuals. Overall study results and limits: Four donors held about 4.5% of naive CD4 clonotypes in common.

The deep-level immunoSEQ assay was used. Produced via immunoSEQ multiplex PCR; TCRdb's table is partial and in-frame only. The repertoire holds about 1,900,000 clones, with roughly 94% as singletons. This clone has just one count. Its antigen is undetermined. CD45RO-negative CD8 cells positively selected for CCR7 made up the naive population, which excluded terminally differentiated effector memory CD45RA+ cells. V was clipped by 7 bases and J by 6 bases, with 14 bases between them. The CDR3 is 13 amino acids. CDR1 is PRHDT and CDR2 is FYEKMQ in the germline V gene (reference sequence). This sequence originates from a man aged 18 to 29 in good health. Specimen: naive CD8+ T cells sorted from blood. The chain couples TRBV13 to TRBJ2-3; D might be TRBD2 (5 bases). CDR3 amino acids: CASTLGLTDTQYF. The CDR3 DNA sequence: TGTGCCAGCACCCTCGGACTTACCGATACGCAGTATTTT.